This T cell receptor (beta chain) appears in the sequencing data of a study of T cells after posttransplantation cyclophosphamide. Notes on this clone: The antigen is not known.

TCRdb keeps only in-frame clones here, not all; method: immunoSEQ multiplex PCR. The data contain some 52,000 clones, about 86% of them singletons. Regarding the study as a whole: TRB overlap between skin or GI tissue T cells and blood was limited. After PTCy, TRB diversity resembled that of CNI/methotrexate controls. Donor CD8+ memory clones often dominated recipient blood repertoires at later times.

The sequenced sample was PBMCs. The TCR sequence derives from a man aged 25 to 40 with a blood cancer, CMV-positive, and with a related stem cell donor.

The DNA of the CDR3 is TGTGCCAGCAGCTTGTATTCCAACACTGAAGCTTTCTTT. This translates into CASSLYSNTEAFF. V and J are TRBV11-3 and TRBJ1-1; D uncertain. Per the germline V gene, CDR1 is SGHNT and CDR2 is YENEEA. This CDR3 contains 13 residues. Between the trimmed V and J ends, which lost 3 bases and 2 bases, there was a span of 7 bases.